This T cell receptor beta chain appears in the sequencing data of a study of blood T cells in healthy people across ages. Primed by a sample-barcoded 5' primer and a J-beta primer mix, a second PCR proceeded for 7 to 11 cycles. A single record per CDR3 protein comes from TCRdb applying MiXCR to the 5' RACE reads. The repertoire holds approximately 1.5 million distinct CDR3 sequences, with about 31% as singletons. This clonotype was detected a few times. The sequenced sample consisted of blood. The TCR comes from a woman in her 30s in good health.

CDR3 loop: CSARDSGQETQYF. The CDR3 bases are TGCAGTGCTAGAGATAGCGGCCAAGAGACCCAGTACTTC. V gene TRBV20-1 combines with J gene TRBJ2-5; the D gene is possibly TRBD2 (6 bases). The V gene's germline CDR1 is DFQATT and CDR2 SNEGSKA (reference sequence). Trimming pared 0 bases from V and 1 base from J, leaving 6 bases between. The CDR3 is 13 amino acids.